A selection of T cell receptor beta chains follows, all from one sample in a study of cytotoxic CD8 clonotypes in ibrutinib-treated CLL. Libraries were prepared by immunoSEQ multiplex PCR; TCRdb keeps only in-frame clonotypes and omits some of them. The data hold about 30,000 clones, with 45% to 65% observed a single time. The sequencing used PBMCs, collected before ibrutinib treatment. Receptors originate from a human donor with chronic lymphocytic leukemia. Each CDR3 is given with its conserved first and last residue. D genes are given only for firm matches. Clone size is stated in some rows and not others, as once, few, many or a class when expanded.

j_gene,d_gene,v_gene,abundance,CDR3aa,CDR3nt
TRBJ1-1,NA,TRBV4-1,NA,CASSQDRVGNTEAFF,TGCGCCAGCAGCCAAGACCGAGTGGGGAACACTGAAGCTTTCTTT
TRBJ1-4,NA,TRBV9,NA,CASSVSGTPTNEKLFF,TGTGCCAGCAGCGTTTCAGGTACTCCGACTAATGAAAAACTGTTTTTT
TRBJ1-4,NA,TRBV4-2,medium-sized,CASSQDGPGRDNEKLFF,TGTGCCAGCAGCCAAGACGGCCCAGGGAGGGATAATGAAAAACTGTTTTTT
TRBJ2-2,NA,TRBV7-3,NA,CASSLSLFGELFF,TGTGCCAGCAGCTTATCCCTCTTCGGGGAGCTGTTTTTT
TRBJ1-6,NA,TRBV6-5,NA,CASSYSQGWNSPLHF,TGTGCCAGCAGTTACTCCCAGGGTTGGAATTCACCCCTCCACTTT
TRBJ2-1,TRBD2,TRBV7-3,few,CASSLLAGKDEQFF,TGTGCCAGCAGCTTACTAGCGGGAAAGGATGAGCAGTTCTTC
TRBJ1-1,NA,TRBV11-2,NA,CASSYPQGYTEAFF,TGTGCCAGCAGCTACCCGCAGGGATACACTGAAGCTTTCTTT
TRBJ1-2,TRBD1,TRBV29-1,once,CSVDNRGRLNYGYTF,TGCAGCGTTGATAACAGGGGGCGGCTCAACTATGGCTACACCTTC
TRBJ2-5,NA,TRBV5-6,NA,CASSLREATQYF,TGTGCCAGCAGCTTAAGGGAGGCGACCCAGTACTTC
TRBJ2-2,NA,TRBV5-1,few,CASSLVSGELFF,TGCGCCAGCAGCTTGGTTTCCGGGGAGCTGTTTTTT
TRBJ2-7,TRBD1,TRBV7-6,NA,CASSLAPAGTGFYEQYF,TGTGCCAGCAGCTTAGCCCCCGCCGGGACAGGGTTCTACGAGCAGTACTTC
TRBJ1-3,TRBD1,TRBV5-6,NA,CASSSGGRGNTIYF,TGTGCCAGCAGCTCAGGGGGTCGAGGAAACACCATATATTTT
TRBJ2-7,NA,TRBV11-1,NA,CASSYRGSAYEQYF,TGTGCCAGCAGCTATCGAGGGTCGGCCTACGAGCAGTACTTC
TRBJ2-7,NA,TRBV7-9,NA,CASSSGPSSEQYF,TGTGCCAGCAGCTCGGGACCCTCCTCCGAGCAGTACTTC
TRBJ1-2,NA,TRBV10-3,medium-sized,CAISPDDYGYTF,TGTGCCATCAGTCCGGATGACTATGGCTACACCTTC
TRBJ2-2,TRBD2,TRBV11-3,NA,CASSSGGKKGTGELFF,TGTGCCAGCAGCTCCGGGGGGAAAAAGGGGACCGGGGAGCTGTTTTTT
TRBJ2-1,TRBD2,TRBV9,NA,CASSVGLAGGNEQFF,TGTGCCAGCAGCGTCGGACTAGCGGGTGGTAATGAGCAGTTCTTC
TRBJ1-2,TRBD1,TRBV6-5,few,CASSYRRGNGYTF,TGTGCCAGCAGTTACCGCAGGGGGAATGGCTACACCTTC
TRBJ2-7,TRBD2,TRBV7-2,once,CASSMGLGTYEQYF,TGTGCCAGCAGCATGGGACTAGGGACCTACGAGCAGTACTTC
TRBJ2-3,NA,TRBV9,NA,CASSVGQFEGDTQYF,TGTGCCAGCAGCGTAGGTCAGTTTGAGGGGGATACGCAGTATTTT
TRBJ2-1,NA,TRBV27,medium-sized,CASSLVLSSYNEQFF,TGTGCCAGCAGTTTAGTCCTGAGCTCCTACAATGAGCAGTTCTTC
TRBJ2-3,TRBD2,TRBV5-1,NA,CASSPRGTSGGTDTQYF,TGCGCCAGCAGCCCTAGGGGGACTAGCGGGGGTACAGATACGCAGTATTTT
TRBJ2-5,TRBD1,TRBV10-2,few,CASSEMTGQETQYF,TGCGCCAGCAGTGAGATGACAGGGCAGGAGACCCAGTACTTC
TRBJ2-3,NA,TRBV9,NA,CASSARRRGTDTQYF,TGTGCCAGCAGCGCCCGTCGGAGGGGCACAGATACGCAGTATTTT
TRBJ2-5,NA,TRBV6-5,NA,CASSYTSGGETQYF,TGTGCCAGCAGTTACACGTCAGGGGGGGAGACCCAGTACTTC
TRBJ2-7,TRBD2,TRBV15,few,CATSRVAGVSDEQYF,TGTGCCACCAGCAGAGTAGCGGGAGTGTCCGACGAGCAGTACTTC
TRBJ2-2,NA,TRBV29-1,NA,CSGTGWGGELFF,TGCAGCGGCACAGGGTGGGGCGGGGAGCTGTTTTTT
TRBJ2-7,NA,TRBV6-5,NA,CASSAEGPTYEQYF,TGTGCCAGCAGTGCCGAGGGTCCGACCTACGAGCAGTACTTC
TRBJ1-1,NA,TRBV7-9,once,CASSTSRGRGRLYYTEAFF,TGTGCCAGCAGCACTTCCCGGGGTCGGGGGCGGTTGTATTACACTGAAGCTTTCTTT
TRBJ2-2,NA,TRBV18,NA,CASSRLQGLTGELFF,TGTGCCAGCTCACGCCTCCAGGGTCTCACCGGGGAGCTGTTTTTT
TRBJ1-2,NA,TRBV18,NA,CASSPWDSYGYTF,TGTGCCAGCTCACCGTGGGACTCCTATGGCTACACCTTC
TRBJ2-7,TRBD1,TRBV6-5,NA,CASRWTGNSYEQYF,TGTGCCAGCAGGTGGACAGGGAATTCCTACGAGCAGTACTTC
TRBJ2-3,NA,TRBV19,NA,CASRGTGYTDTQYF,TGTGCCAGTAGGGGGACGGGTTACACAGATACGCAGTATTTT